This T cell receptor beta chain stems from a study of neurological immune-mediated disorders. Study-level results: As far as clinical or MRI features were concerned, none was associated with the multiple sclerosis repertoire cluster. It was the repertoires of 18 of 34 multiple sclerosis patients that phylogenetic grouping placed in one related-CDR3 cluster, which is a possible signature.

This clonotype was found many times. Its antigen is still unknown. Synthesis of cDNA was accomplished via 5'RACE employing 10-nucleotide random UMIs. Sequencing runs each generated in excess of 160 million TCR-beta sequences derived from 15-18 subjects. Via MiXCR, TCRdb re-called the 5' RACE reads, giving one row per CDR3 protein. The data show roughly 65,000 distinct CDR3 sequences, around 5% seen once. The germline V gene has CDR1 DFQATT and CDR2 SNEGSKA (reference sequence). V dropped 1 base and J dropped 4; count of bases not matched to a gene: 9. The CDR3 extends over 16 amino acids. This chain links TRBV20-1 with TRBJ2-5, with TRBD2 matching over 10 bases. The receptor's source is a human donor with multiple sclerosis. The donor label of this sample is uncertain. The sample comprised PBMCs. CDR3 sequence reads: CSARALSGGAGETQYF. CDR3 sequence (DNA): TGCAGTGCTAGAGCCCTAAGCGGGGGGGCCGGAGAGACCCAGTACTTC.